This T cell receptor (beta chain) was sequenced during a study of blood T cell repertoires in COVID-19. About the study: Specimens from acute and convalescent COVID-19 originated in the United States, Italy and Spain.

Original data processing: The authors estimated nucleated cell counts from reference gene primer amplification. Sequencing was performed with immunoSEQ multiplex PCR; in TCRdb, only in-frame clones are kept and a portion is missing. That table furnishes V, J and clone size, whereas the DNA furnished D and trimming. The table lists about 140,000 clones, 65% to 80% of them singletons, with about an eighth in the top ten. This CDR3 spans 16 amino acids. Germline assignment: CDR1 SEHNR and CDR2 FQNEAQ (reference sequence). V was cut by 5 bases and J by 0 bases, with 11 bases left in between. The receptor was derived from a man at least 80 years old with acute or convalescent COVID-19. The gene calls are TRBV7-9 and TRBJ1-6; no clear D. Sequences were obtained from peripheral blood. The CDR3 loop reads CASSPRGSSYNSPLHF. CDR3 coding DNA: TGTGCCAGCAGCCCCCGAGGGAGCTCCTATAATTCACCCCTCCACTTT. Filled out from reference TRBV7-9 and TRBJ1-6, the complete variable domain reads DTGVSQNPRHKITKRGQNVTFRCDPISEHNRLYWYRQTLGQGPEFLTYFQNEAQLEKSRLLSDRFSAERPKGSFSTLEIQRTEQGDSAMYLCASSPRGSSYNSPLHFGNGTRLTVT.